This record looks at one T cell receptor (beta chain) sequence and its context. The antigen remains undetermined. The sample comes from a study of shared clonotypes between healthy human individuals. The study, taken as a whole, reports: The expectation was that sequencing depth would affect clonotype sharing among donors. It was only blood that was sampled, and tissue repertoires likely differ.

DNA at roughly 0.2 ug, 25,000 to 35,000 T cell genomes, went into sorted-subset replicate PCRs. TCRdb's copy holds only in-frame clones and misses some; the assay was immunoSEQ multiplex PCR. Of around 1,100,000 clones listed, 70% to 80% are singletons. This receptor was taken from a man between 18 and 35 years old in good health. Some clones in this sample may be carry-over from other donors' samples. The sample comprised memory CD4+ T cells from PBMCs. Noted subset: CD45RA-negative fraction.

The CDR3 DNA sequence: TGCGCCAGCAGCCACGAAACGGGGGTTCGGGGCTACACCTTC. Translated, it gives CASSHETGVRGYTF. The chain uses TRBV4-3 and TRBJ1-2, with TRBD1 as a possible D gene (5 bases). The V and J ends lost 3 bases and 8 bases respectively, with 16 bases between them. The CDR3 contains 14 residues. CDR1 and CDR2 from the germline V gene are LGHNA and YSLEER.